Shown below are 30 T cell receptor beta chains from a single sample sequenced in a study of T cell clonality in common variable immunodeficiency. Study results and limitations: Common variable immunodeficiency TCR beta sequences reportedly had fewer deletions and N-nucleotide insertions.

Their antigens are not known. Sequenced by immunoSEQ multiplex PCR; TCRdb stores in-frame clones only, minus some. The sample has about 16,000 clones, none seen only once. The sample was peripheral blood mononuclear cells. These receptors were collected from a human donor with common variable immunodeficiency.

With respect to this clone: The read stops 3 residues short of the end of the CDR3; the missing end is completed from the germline J gene. The chain is built from TRBV18 and TRBJ2-7, with TRBD2 identical over 7 bases. J was trimmed by 6 bases and V by 3 bases; bases with no gene match: 5. The CDR3 contains 13 residues. Germline assignment: CDR1 KGHSH and CDR2 LQKENI. CDR3 protein: CASSPGGEAEQYF. CDR3 bases read: TGTGCCAGCTCACCGGGGGGGGAGGCCGAG.

This clone is labeled as medium-sized (0.01 to 0.1%). The read is 3 residues too short to cover the CDR3 end, so that end is filled in from the germline J gene. The chain couples TRBV20-1 to TRBJ1-1, with a tentative D call TRBD1 (5 bases). Trimming removed 3 bases from V and 2 bases from J, with 16 bases in between. CDR3 length: 15 residues. Per germline, CDR1 DFQATT and CDR2 SNEGSKA (reference sequence). CDR3 sequence reads: CSASVGTRLNTEAFF. CDR3 DNA, as far as it was read: TGCAGTGCTAGCGTGGGGACTCGCCTTAACACTGAA.

In regard to this clone: The sequenced fragment ends 3 residues before the CDR3 boundary, so the rest is inferred from the germline J gene. The chain carries TRBV19 and TRBJ2-3; D gene ambiguous. The CDR3 contains 15 residues. Per germline, CDR1 LNHDA and CDR2 SQIVND (reference sequence). Here the CDR3 reads CASSPSKARSNTQYF. The sequenced part of the CDR3 DNA is TGTGCCAGTAGTCCATCGAAAGCGAGGTCGAACACG.

Of note for this clone: The CDR3 extends 3 residues past the end of the read, so its final part is completed from the germline J gene. The rearrangement uses TRBV18 and TRBJ1-3; 7 bases fit TRBD1. The V gene's germline CDR1 is KGHSH and CDR2 LQKENI. CDR3 size: 16 residues. The ends lost 1 base at V and 4 bases at J; junction bases unmatched: 7. The CDR3 reads CASSPRQGGNGNTIYF. Partial CDR3 DNA: TGTGCCAGCTCACCACGTCAAGGGGGCAACGGAAACACC.

By frequency in the sample, this clone is medium-sized. The read falls 3 residues short of the CDR3 end, and the missing part is taken from the germline J gene. V is TRBV29-1 and J is TRBJ1-5; D may be TRBD1 (5 bases). Trimming removed 4 bases from V and 1 base from J, with 11 bases in between. This CDR3 spans 14 amino acids. In germline, CDR1 is SQVTM, CDR2 ANQGSEA. The CDR3 protein is CSVGGGQSNQPQHF. The covered CDR3 bases are TGCAGCGTTGGGGGCGGACAAAGCAATCAGCCC.

Concerning this clone itself: The read falls 3 residues short of the CDR3 end, and the missing part is taken from the germline J gene. The chain is built from TRBV19 and TRBJ1-5, with D possibly being TRBD1 (5 bases). CDR1 is LNHDA and CDR2 is SQIVND in the germline V gene (reference sequence). The CDR3 sequence is 16 residues long. The V end was cut by 4 bases, the J end by 1 base, with 14 bases between. The CDR3 region is CASSTHRSISNQPQHF. Partial CDR3 DNA: TGTGCCAGTAGTACTCACAGGTCGATCAGCAATCAGCCC.

CDR3 DNA, as far as it was read: TGTGCCAGCAGCTTACCCCGGGGCGAG. It codes for CASSLPRGE. The entire CDR3 reads CASSLPRGEQYF. V and J are TRBV7-6 and TRBJ2-7; TRBD2 is a possible D gene (5 bases). The read is 3 residues too short to cover the CDR3 end, so that end is filled in from the germline J gene. CDR3 length equals 12 residues. The germline CDR1 and CDR2 sequences are SGHVS and FNYEAQ. Trimming removed 2 bases from V and 6 bases from J, with 8 bases in between.

This clone was counted many times. The read is 3 residues too short to cover the CDR3 end, so that end is filled in from the germline J gene. The chain uses TRBV5-1 and TRBJ1-4; D is undetermined. V lost 0 bases and J 7 bases, leaving 13 bases between the germline ends. This CDR3 has 15 amino acids. Germline CDR1 SGHRS, CDR2 YFSETQ. The CDR3 region is CASSLAPLRGEKLFF. The part of the CDR3 DNA that was read is TGCGCCAGCAGCTTGGCCCCACTACGAGGTGAAAAA. Drawing the rest from reference TRBV5-1 and TRBJ1-4, the complete variable domain is KAGVTQTPRYLIKTRGQQVTLSCSPISGHRSVSWYQQTPGQGLQFLFEYFSETQRNKGNFPGRFSGRQFSNSRSEMNVSTLELGDSALYLCASSLAPLRGEKLFFGSGTQLSVL.

This clone came up many times. The read stops 3 residues short of the end of the CDR3; the missing end is completed from the germline J gene. The chain carries TRBV20-1 and TRBJ2-5, with 8 nucleotides matching TRBD1. Per the germline V gene, CDR1 is DFQATT and CDR2 is SNEGSKA (reference sequence). V was pared by 7 bases and J by 5 bases, with 15 bases of the junction left unmatched. The CDR3 is 15 amino acids. The CDR3 region is CSVLGAQGVGETQYF. CDR3 DNA (partial): TGCAGTGTCCTAGGTGCACAGGGGGTGGGGGAGACC.

Details on this clone: The CDR3 end falls 3 residues outside the read, so it is completed with the germline J gene. The chain is built from TRBV7-2 and TRBJ2-3; 8 nucleotides line up with TRBD2. V lost 0 bases to trimming and J lost 0 bases; unmatched junction nucleotides: 5. The CDR3 length is 17 residues. Germline values: CDR1 SGHTA, CDR2 FQGNSA. The chain's CDR3 is CASSLASGGQSTDTQYF. CDR3 bases read: TGTGCCAGCAGCTTAGCCAGCGGGGGCCAAAGCACAGATACG.

In its sample, this clone was seen a few times. The read finishes 3 residues shy of the CDR3 end, and the germline J gene is used to complete it. The rearrangement links TRBV18 to TRBJ1-4; 7 bases map to TRBD1. J gave up 4 bases and V 8 bases, and 7 bases lay outside the gene matches. The CDR3 contains 14 residues. Germline V lookup: CDR1 KGHSH, CDR2 LQKENI. CDR3 DNA, as far as it was read: TGTGCCAGCGCCGCCGGGACAGTTAATGAAAAA. Protein product: CASAAGTVNEK. The entire CDR3 protein is CASAAGTVNEKLFF.

As regards this clone: The CDR3 end lies 3 residues beyond the end of the read and is filled in from the germline J gene. This rearrangement joins TRBV7-2 to TRBJ2-1; a possible D gene is TRBD2 (5 bases). CDR1 and CDR2 (germline): SGHTA, FQGNSA. The CDR3 extends over 15 amino acids. V was clipped by 5 bases and J by 3 bases, with 14 bases between them. CDR3 bases read: TGTGCCAGCAGCCCCTTAACTAGTTACTACAATGAG. It codes for CASSPLTSYYNE. The whole CDR3 reads CASSPLTSYYNEQFF. Full variable domain (remainder filled in from reference TRBV7-2 and TRBJ2-1): GAGVSQSPSNKVTEKGKDVELRCDPISGHTALYWYRQSLGQGLEFLIYFQGNSAPDKSGLPSDRFSAERTGGSVSTLTIQRTQQEDSAVYLCASSPLTSYYNEQFFGPGTRLTVL.

This clone appeared a few times. The CDR3 end falls 3 residues outside the read, so it is completed with the germline J gene. The rearrangement links TRBV30 to TRBJ2-3; 7 nucleotides agree with TRBD1. The CDR3 is 13 residues long. Unmatched junction bases numbered 4, after V lost 5 bases and J lost 2 bases. Germline CDR1 and CDR2: GTSNPN and SVGIG (reference sequence). The CDR3 reads CAWGGQSTDTQYF. The covered CDR3 bases are TGTGCCTGGGGGGGACAGTCCACAGATACG.

The CDR3 bases that were read are TGTGCCTGGGACAGAACGAACACTGAA. This gives the protein CAWDRTNTE. Given in full, the CDR3 is CAWDRTNTEAFF. The chain has TRBV30 and TRBJ1-1, with D tentatively TRBD1 (5 bases). The read ends 3 residues early relative to the CDR3; the germline J gene fills the gap. Between the trimmed V and J ends, which lost 5 bases and 1 base, there was a span of 8 bases. The CDR3 sequence is 12 residues long. Looked up from germline, CDR1 is GTSNPN and CDR2 is SVGIG (reference sequence).

This clone was observed a handful of times. Read sequence stops 3 residues before the CDR3 end, and the germline J gene provides the missing end. The V call is TRBV18, the J call TRBJ1-1; 7 nucleotides match TRBD1. Germline V gives CDR1 KGHSH, CDR2 LQKENI. Unmatched junction bases numbered 10, after V lost 1 base and J lost 2 bases. The CDR3 sequence is 17 residues long. The sequenced part of the CDR3 DNA is TGTGCCAGCTCACCACGTACAGGGGAACTGGCTAACACTGAA. This sequence encodes CASSPRTGELANTE. The entire CDR3 protein reads CASSPRTGELANTEAFF. Filled out from reference TRBV18 and TRBJ1-1, the complete variable domain reads NAGVMQNPRHLVRRRGQEARLRCSPMKGHSHVYWYRQLPEEGLKFMVYLQKENIIDESGMPKERFSAEFPKEGPSILRIQQVVRGDSAAYFCASSPRTGELANTEAFFGQGTRLTVV.

As regards this clone: The read finishes 3 residues shy of the CDR3 end, and the germline J gene is used to complete it. The chain couples TRBV18 to TRBJ2-2, with 8 bases aligning to TRBD2. The CDR3 contains 15 residues. The germline gives CDR1 KGHSH, CDR2 LQKENI. The trim removed 1 base at V and 2 bases at J, leaving 0 bases unmatched. CDR3 residues: CASSPRTSNTGELFF. The covered CDR3 bases are TGTGCCAGCTCACCACGGACTAGCAACACCGGGGAG. The complete variable domain, with remaining parts taken from reference TRBV18 and TRBJ2-2, reads NAGVMQNPRHLVRRRGQEARLRCSPMKGHSHVYWYRQLPEEGLKFMVYLQKENIIDESGMPKERFSAEFPKEGPSILRIQQVVRGDSAAYFCASSPRTSNTGELFFGEGSRLTVL.

To note about this clone: Read data end 3 residues before the CDR3 end; the end is taken from the germline J gene. The chain couples TRBV7-9 to TRBJ2-7; D remains unclear. V was trimmed by 1 base and J by 3 bases, leaving 10 bases between them. The germline V gene encodes CDR1 SEHNR and CDR2 FQNEAQ (reference sequence). The CDR3 consists of 14 residues. CDR3 in amino acids: CASSLDNALYEQYF. The sequenced part of the CDR3 DNA is TGTGCCAGCAGCTTAGACAACGCCCTCTACGAG.

This clone has ten or more counts. The read gets to within 3 residues of the CDR3 end, and the germline J gene fills in the rest. The V gene is TRBV18, the J gene TRBJ1-2; 7 nucleotides line up with TRBD1. The CDR3 contains 13 residues. The V and J ends lost 5 bases and 6 bases, in that order; junction bases with no gene match: 6. Per germline, CDR1 KGHSH and CDR2 LQKENI. The CDR3 protein is CASSDRAAHGYTF. Incomplete CDR3 DNA: TGTGCCAGCTCAGACAGGGCGGCGCATGGC.

This clone has a count of ten or more. The CDR3 end falls 3 residues outside the read, so it is completed with the germline J gene. The chain couples TRBV30 to TRBJ2-3; TRBD1 agrees at 7 bases. This CDR3 region has 11 residues. Per the germline V gene, CDR1 is GTSNPN and CDR2 is SVGIG (reference sequence). The CDR3 is CASRRGTAQYF. The CDR3 DNA, read in part, is TGTGCCTCTCGCAGGGGGACCGCG.

Points on this clone: The read halts 3 residues ahead of the CDR3 end, with the missing end drawn from the germline J gene. The chain links TRBV7-6 to TRBJ2-7; no reliable D call. The CDR3 sequence is 14 residues long. Trimming removed 0 bases at V and 0 bases at J, with 6 bases between. Germline-derived CDR1 and CDR2 are SGHVS and FNYEAQ. The CDR3 loop reads CASSLAPSSYEQYF. Partial CDR3 DNA: TGTGCCAGCAGCTTAGCGCCTAGCTCCTACGAG.

This clone has only a few counts. The read stops 3 residues short of the end of the CDR3; the missing end is completed from the germline J gene. The chain uses TRBV7-9 and TRBJ1-2, with TRBD1 as a possible D gene (6 bases). Per the germline V gene, CDR1 is SEHNR and CDR2 is FQNEAQ (reference sequence). The CDR3 runs to 14 residues. CDR3 bases read: TGTGCCAGCAGCTTAGCTGGCAGGGGCGGGGGC. It is translated as CASSLAGRGGG. The whole CDR3 reads CASSLAGRGGGYTF.

Note on this clone: Read coverage stops 3 residues before the CDR3 terminus; the germline J gene supplies the remainder. The chain combines TRBV7-2 with TRBJ2-7, with TRBD1 identical over 8 bases. This CDR3 is built from 14 residues. The germline CDR1 and CDR2 sequences are SGHTA and FQGNSA. The ends lost 5 bases at V and 3 bases at J; junction bases unmatched: 6. The CDR3 region is CASSRTGQGYEQYF. The covered CDR3 bases are TGTGCCAGCAGCCGGACCGGACAGGGCTACGAG.

In this sample, this clone turned up many times. The read ends 3 residues shy of where the CDR3 ends; the end is completed using the germline J gene. V and J are TRBV20-1 and TRBJ2-5, with TRBD2 identical over 9 bases. V dropped 0 bases and J dropped 4; count of bases not matched to a gene: 15. From germline, CDR1 is DFQATT and CDR2 SNEGSKA (reference sequence). This CDR3 is 18 amino acids long. The CDR3 loop reads CSARDYGRMAGGRETQYF. CDR3 bases read: TGCAGTGCTAGAGATTATGGGAGAATGGCGGGGGGGCGAGAGACC.

This clone was counted between two and nine times. The DNA ends 3 residues before the CDR3 does, and the rest of the CDR3 is filled in from the germline J gene. Other DNA variants within this sample encode the same CDR3. The chain joins TRBV18 to TRBJ1-5; D call uncertain. The V and J ends lost 1 base and 0 bases respectively, with 4 bases between them. This CDR3 is built from 14 residues. Germline V lookup: CDR1 KGHSH, CDR2 LQKENI. The sequenced part of the CDR3 DNA is TGTGCCAGCTCACCACAGGGTAGCAATCAGCCC. Translating gives CASSPQGSNQP. The CDR3, in full, reads CASSPQGSNQPQHF. Full variable domain (rest looked up from reference TRBV18 and TRBJ1-5): NAGVMQNPRHLVRRRGQEARLRCSPMKGHSHVYWYRQLPEEGLKFMVYLQKENIIDESGMPKERFSAEFPKEGPSILRIQQVVRGDSAAYFCASSPQGSNQPQHFGDGTRLSIL.

By sample fraction, this clone is medium-sized. The CDR3 loop is CSASPGVGREKLFF. The covered CDR3 bases are TGCAGTGCATCCCCGGGGGTCGGTAGGGAAAAA. The chain combines TRBV20-1 with TRBJ1-4, with TRBD1 as a possible D gene (5 bases). Sequencing ends 3 residues short of the CDR3 end; the germline J gene provides the rest. With 6 bases removed from V and 8 bases from J, the gap between germline ends came to 19 bases. Germline V gives CDR1 DFQATT, CDR2 SNEGSKA (reference sequence). The CDR3 spans 14 residues.

This clone was picked up many times. With the read ending 3 residues before the CDR3 end, the germline J gene is used to fill in that end. The rearrangement links TRBV7-2 to TRBJ2-5; 7 nucleotides align to TRBD1. Germline assignment: CDR1 SGHTA and CDR2 FQGNSA. V lost 6 bases and J lost 4; bases outside the gene matches: 8. The CDR3 is made up of 14 amino acids. The covered CDR3 bases are TGTGCCAGCAGTCCGGACAGGCCTTCAGAGACC. Amino acid sequence: CASSPDRPSET. The CDR3 in full is CASSPDRPSETQYF.

In this sample, this clone turned up many times. The CDR3 extends 3 residues past the end of the read, so its final part is completed from the germline J gene. This chain links TRBV20-1 with TRBJ2-2; 7 bases line up with TRBD1. V gave up 2 bases and J gave up 0 bases; unmatched junction bases: 6. The germline V gene encodes CDR1 DFQATT and CDR2 SNEGSKA (reference sequence). This CDR3 has 16 amino acids. The CDR3 here is CSARWDSNANTGELFF. The sequenced part of the CDR3 DNA is TGCAGTGCTAGATGGGACAGTAACGCGAACACCGGGGAG.

In this sample, this clone turned up many times. Read sequence stops 3 residues before the CDR3 end, and the germline J gene provides the missing end. J is TRBJ1-1 and V is TRBV20-1; TRBD1 matches 7 bases. J lost 1 base, V lost 6 bases, and 8 bases had no gene match. The CDR3 is made up of 14 amino acids. Germline assignment: CDR1 DFQATT and CDR2 SNEGSKA (reference sequence). CDR3: CSAARTGANTEAFF. Incomplete CDR3 DNA: TGCAGTGCGGCACGGACAGGCGCGAACACTGAA.

This clone came up a few times. Coverage ceases 3 residues before the CDR3 finishes, and the germline J gene fills in the end. The chain couples TRBV30 to TRBJ2-7; a weak D match, TRBD1 (5 bases). The CDR3 covers 14 residues. Trimming took 3 bases from V and 4 from J, leaving 16 bases between them. Germline assignment: CDR1 GTSNPN and CDR2 SVGIG (reference sequence). CDR3 sequence: CAWRDTQGLYEQYF. The part of the CDR3 DNA that was read is TGTGCCTGGAGAGATACGCAGGGATTATACGAG.

In the case of this clone: Sequencing ends 3 residues short of the CDR3 end; the germline J gene provides the rest. The genes are TRBV18 and TRBJ2-1, with TRBD2 matching 8 bases. Germline trimming cut 5 bases from V and 4 bases from J; bases unmatched to any gene: 16. This CDR3 has 18 amino acids. Germline loops: CDR1 KGHSH, CDR2 LQKENI. The covered CDR3 bases are TGTGCCAGCTCATTCACCTCCCCCGGGGGGGGCCGGTACAATGAG. Its translation is CASSFTSPGGGRYNE. The full CDR3 protein reads CASSFTSPGGGRYNEQFF.